One and the same sample provided the 15 T cell receptor beta chains below, sequenced in a study of CD8 T cells in ankylosing spondylitis. TCRdb itself ran the 5' RACE reads through MiXCR, one entry per CDR3 protein. The repertoire holds about 340,000 distinct CDR3 sequences, roughly 14% seen once, with approximately 1.1% in the top ten. Sequenced input: blood, either unsorted or a sorted T cell fraction (not recorded which). These TCRs come from a male donor with ankylosing spondylitis or in good health (not recorded which).

The chain carries TRBV3-1 and TRBJ2-3; 7 bases map to TRBD1. The CDR3 length is 14 residues. The germline V gene encodes CDR1 LGHDT and CDR2 YNNKEL (reference sequence). Trimming took 3 bases from V and 3 from J; bases not matched to a gene: 3. The CDR3 DNA sequence: TGTGCCAGCAGCCAGAACAGGGGAACAGATACGCAGTATTTT. This encodes CASSQNRGTDTQYF.

The sample holds a few counts of this clonotype. The chain is built from TRBV10-2 and TRBJ2-1; D call uncertain. Germline V lookup: CDR1 WSHSY, CDR2 SAAADI. Trimming left V 6 bases short and J 0 bases short, with 9 bases between. The length of the CDR3 is 14 residues. CDR3 sequence: CASSTDVSYNEQFF. DNA of the CDR3: TGCGCCAGCAGCACGGACGTCTCCTACAATGAGCAGTTCTTC.

This clonotype turned up a few times. The chain has TRBV12-3 or TRBV12-4 and TRBJ1-1; D ambiguous. The V and J ends lost 6 bases and 5 bases respectively, with 13 bases between them. The CDR3 covers 13 residues. CDR3 residues: CASRPSASTEAFF. DNA of the CDR3: TGTGCCAGCAGGCCTAGCGCGTCTACTGAAGCTTTCTTT.

V and J are TRBV27 and TRBJ2-3; D gene unclear. This CDR3 is 14 amino acids long. The V gene's germline CDR1 is MNHEY and CDR2 SMNVEV (reference sequence). Trimming shortened V by 0 bases and J by 7 bases, and 11 bases separated the two germline ends. The CDR3 nucleotides are TGTGCCAGCAGTTTATCGGGCTTCAGATATACGCAGTATTTT. This sequence encodes CASSLSGFRYTQYF.

The gene calls are TRBV9 and TRBJ2-2; no reliable D call. This CDR3 region has 15 residues. The V gene's germline CDR1 is SGDLS and CDR2 YYNGEE. V lost 1 base and J lost 0, with 7 bases in between. CDR3 sequence reads: CASSVTAANTGELFF. The DNA of the CDR3 is TGTGCCAGCAGCGTAACAGCCGCGAACACCGGGGAGCTGTTTTTT.

The V and J genes are TRBV5-1 and TRBJ1-4; possibly TRBD1 for D (5 bases). The CDR3 consists of 15 residues. V lost 0 bases to trimming and J lost 3 bases, with 9 bases between them. Germline V gene data show CDR1 as SGHRS and CDR2 as YFSETQ. In DNA form, the CDR3 reads TGCGCCAGCAGCTTGGGGGGGACGTCTAATGAAAAACTGTTTTTT. Encoded protein: CASSLGGTSNEKLFF.

This clonotype was found a few times. The rearrangement uses TRBV30 and TRBJ1-1; perhaps TRBD1 as D (5 bases). This CDR3 spans 13 amino acids. The germline CDR1 and CDR2 sequences are GTSNPN and SVGIG (reference sequence). Trimming cost V 2 bases and J 6 bases, with 13 bases left between them. In DNA form, the CDR3 reads TGTGCCTGGAGTAAAAGAGGGGATGCTGAAGCTTTCTTT. This sequence encodes CAWSKRGDAEAFF.

This clonotype turned up a few times. This chain links TRBV7-2 with TRBJ2-2; D gene uncertain. Germline values: CDR1 SGHTA, CDR2 FQGNSA. Trimming cost V 5 bases and J 2 bases, with 12 bases left between them. The CDR3 is 15 amino acids. The CDR3 coding sequence is TGTGCCAGCAGCCTCGGTAAAAGAAACACCGGGGAGCTGTTTTTT. It encodes CASSLGKRNTGELFF.

The sample holds many counts of this clonotype. This CDR3 reads CASSVASTSGWGRETQYF. In DNA, the CDR3 is TGTGCCAGCAGCGTAGCTAGCACTAGCGGGTGGGGTAGGGAGACCCAGTACTTC. The chain recombines TRBV9 with TRBJ2-5; TRBD2 agrees at 9 bases. The CDR3 runs to 18 residues. Germline CDR1 and CDR2: SGDLS and YYNGEE. The trim removed 0 bases at V and 5 bases at J, leaving 14 bases unmatched.

The chain joins TRBV30 to TRBJ2-1; either TRBD1 or TRBD2 may supply D (5 bases each). The CDR3 extends over 13 amino acids. Deletions cut 0 bases from V and 7 bases from J, with 10 bases between. CDR1 GTSNPN and CDR2 SVGIG come from the germline V gene (reference sequence). CDR3 amino acids: CAWSVGEINEQFF. For the CDR3, the DNA is TGTGCCTGGAGTGTGGGGGAGATAAATGAGCAGTTCTTC.

V and J are TRBV20-1 and TRBJ2-3; 15 bases fit TRBD2. This CDR3 has 16 residues. The V and J ends lost 6 bases and 6 bases, in that order; junction bases with no gene match: 10. CDR1 and CDR2 (germline): DFQATT, SNEGSKA (reference sequence). CDR3 DNA sequence: TGCAGTGCAACCGGGACTAGCGGGGGGACCAGGGATACGCAGTATTTT. Its protein is CSATGTSGGTRDTQYF.

The V gene is TRBV18, the J gene TRBJ2-3, with D possibly matching TRBD1 (6 bases). Germline CDR1 is KGHSH and CDR2 is LQKENI. The ends were cut back, 0 bases at V and 2 bases at J, with 12 bases in the middle. This CDR3 contains 16 residues. As DNA, the CDR3 is TGTGCCAGCTCACCACCAGGGGGAAGGTACACAGATACGCAGTATTTT. This translates into CASSPPGGRYTDTQYF.

This clonotype was observed a handful of times. V usage is TRBV4-2 and J usage is TRBJ1-6, with D tentatively TRBD1 (5 bases). V lost 1 base to trimming and J lost 5 bases, with 12 bases between them. CDR3 length equals 16 residues. The V gene's germline CDR1 is LGHNA and CDR2 YNFKEQ. Written as DNA, the CDR3 is TGTGCCAGCAGCCAAGTTGGGGGAGCTAATAATTCACCCCTCCACTTT. This sequence encodes CASSQVGGANNSPLHF.

The rearrangement joins TRBV7-2 to TRBJ2-3, with D perhaps TRBD2 (6 bases). Germline CDR1 is SGHTA and CDR2 is FQGNSA. This CDR3 comprises 15 residues. The germline V and J ends were trimmed by 5 bases and 2 bases, with 14 bases remaining between them. CDR3 region: CASSLSAGYTDTQYF. Here the CDR3 DNA reads TGTGCCAGCAGCCTTTCAGCGGGTTACACAGATACGCAGTATTTT.

In its sample, this clonotype was seen a few times. The genes are TRBV20-1 and TRBJ2-3, with 9 bases aligning to TRBD2. CDR3 size: 16 residues. Germline lookup yields CDR1 DFQATT and CDR2 SNEGSKA (reference sequence). The V segment lost 7 bases and the J segment 4 bases; nucleotides outside the gene matches: 15. CDR3 in DNA: TGCAGTGTCCCCAGAATGGCGGGGGGGCCGTCAGATACGCAGTATTTT. As protein: CSVPRMAGGPSDTQYF.